Below, 28 T cell receptor beta chains from the same sample are listed, as sequenced in a study of T cells in Graves' hyperthyroidism and ophthalmopathy. From RNA transcripts, TCR beta CDR3 regions were amplified. First-round RT-PCR of the TCR CDR3 relied on the HTBI primer set. TCRdb reprocessed the multiplex PCR reads via MiXCR and lists one record per CDR3 protein. Among more than 550,000 distinct CDR3 sequences listed, 45% were seen once. Sequencing input: peripheral blood or thyroid tissue (not recorded which). Source of these receptors: an adult man with Graves' disease, either hyperthyroidism or ophthalmopathy (not recorded which).

The chain has TRBV6-1 and TRBJ2-5; 14 bases fit TRBD2. The V gene end was trimmed by 5 bases and the J gene end by 2 bases; junction bases not matched to a gene: 4. The germline gives CDR1 MNHNS, CDR2 SASEGT. The CDR3 is 16 residues long. CDR3 in amino acids: CASSSGLAGAQETQYF. DNA for the CDR3: TGTGCCAGCAGTTCGGGACTAGCGGGGGCTCAAGAGACCCAGTACTTC.

In its sample, this clonotype was seen a few times. The J gene is TRBJ1-1, the V gene TRBV10-3; 7 bases agree with TRBD1. The CDR3 has 18 amino acids. J lost 2 bases, V lost 2 bases, and 14 bases had no gene match. Germline V CDR1 and CDR2: ENHRY, SYGVKD. This chain's CDR3 is CAISELFGAGQDNTEAFF. Here the CDR3 DNA reads TGTGCCATCAGTGAGCTCTTCGGGGCCGGACAGGATAACACTGAAGCTTTCTTT.

V gene TRBV19 combines with J gene TRBJ1-1; no firm D call. Trimming took 4 bases from V and 6 from J, leaving 15 bases between them. This CDR3 spans 14 amino acids. Germline V lookup: CDR1 LNHDA, CDR2 SQIVND (reference sequence). The CDR3 protein is CASSTTRGSPEAFF. CDR3 coding DNA: TGTGCCAGTAGTACAACGAGAGGGTCCCCTGAAGCTTTCTTT.

This clonotype has only one observation. A junction boundary mismatches the germline segment, possibly from a read error. The rearrangement uses TRBV5-1 and TRBJ1-2; the match to TRBD1 covers 10 bases. Germline CDR1 and CDR2: SGHRS and YFSETQ. The CDR3 has 13 residues. The CDR3 sequence is CAGSLGQGYGYTF. The CDR3 DNA follows: TGTGCCGGCAGCTTGGGACAGGGGTATGGCTACACCTTC.

The V and J genes are TRBV29-1 and TRBJ1-4; D is uncertain. Germline values: CDR1 SQVTM, CDR2 ANQGSEA. This CDR3 contains 12 residues. Trimming took 5 bases from V and 7 from J, leaving 11 bases between them. In DNA form, the CDR3 reads TGCAGCGTTCAGGACGAGGGTGAAAAACTGTTTTTT. Its protein product is CSVQDEGEKLFF.

The chain is built from TRBV25-1 and TRBJ1-2; TRBD1 matches 7 bases. This CDR3 contains 17 residues. The junction had 20 bases not matched to a gene; V was cut back by 6 bases and J by 7 bases. Germline V gene lookup returns CDR1 MGHDK and CDR2 SYGVNS. The CDR3 loop reads CASSLESPTTGFLGYTF. CDR3 bases: TGTGCCAGCAGCTTGGAAAGCCCCACGACAGGGTTCCTTGGCTACACCTTC.

This chain uses TRBV6-1 with TRBJ2-2; D call uncertain. Between the trimmed V and J ends, which lost 7 bases and 1 base, there was a span of 10 bases. CDR1 is MNHNS and CDR2 is SASEGT in the germline V gene. The CDR3 is 14 residues long. In DNA form, the CDR3 reads TGTGCCAGCACAGCGTTGGGGAACACCGGGGAGCTGTTTTTT. It codes for CASTALGNTGELFF.

The J gene is TRBJ2-5, the V gene TRBV12-3 or TRBV12-4, with a tentative D call TRBD2 (5 bases). This CDR3 contains 17 residues. Between the trimmed V and J ends, which lost 0 bases and 4 bases, there was a span of 18 bases. The CDR3 nucleotides read TGTGCCAGCAGTTTAGCGCTCGGAAACTACGCGGGAGAGACCCAGTACTTC. It encodes CASSLALGNYAGETQYF.

This clonotype was counted many times. J is TRBJ1-2 and V is TRBV10-3; D is possibly TRBD1 (5 bases). The CDR3 runs to 13 residues. Per the germline V gene, CDR1 is ENHRY and CDR2 is SYGVKD. The ends were cut back, 4 bases at V and 1 base at J, with 7 bases in the middle. CDR3 nucleotides: TGTGCCATCAGTGGGGGGAATAACTATGGCTACACCTTC. Translation: CAISGGNNYGYTF.

This clonotype occurred many times. One junction end does not reproduce the germline sequence, and a read error may be involved. This rearrangement joins TRBV7-2 to TRBJ2-7; D gene uncertain. CDR3 length equals 8 residues. CDR1 and CDR2 from the germline V gene are SGHTA and FQGNSA. The CDR3 sequence is CASSFPPF. DNA for the CDR3: TGTGCCAGCAGCTTCCCGCCGTTC.

This clonotype was counted ten times or more. The V call is TRBV20-1, the J call TRBJ1-1; D perhaps matches TRBD1 (5 bases). The CDR3 length is 13 residues. The V gene's germline CDR1 is DFQATT and CDR2 SNEGSKA (reference sequence). Between the trimmed V and J ends, which lost 5 bases and 3 bases, there was a span of 13 bases. CDR3 residues: CSAATQGYTEAFF. The CDR3 nucleotides are TGCAGTGCTGCAACCCAGGGATACACTGAAGCTTTCTTT.

This clonotype was seen many times. The chain carries TRBV24-1 and TRBJ1-5, with TRBD1 identical over 10 bases. Germline V gene lookup returns CDR1 KGHDR and CDR2 SFDVKD. The ends lost 4 bases at V and 4 bases at J; junction bases unmatched: 6. The CDR3 has 16 amino acids. CDR3 nucleotides: TGTGCCACCAGTGACGCCGGGACAGGGGAAAATCAGCCCCAGCATTTT. It is translated as CATSDAGTGENQPQHF.

The chain employs TRBV7-8 and TRBJ1-6; D not certain. This CDR3 spans 13 amino acids. Germline lookup yields CDR1 SGHVS and CDR2 FQNEAQ. Trimming stripped 7 bases from V and 8 bases from J, with 12 bases between. The CDR3 nucleotides read TGTGCCAGCATTCTAGGATGGGATTCACCCCTCCACTTT. The encoded protein is CASILGWDSPLHF.

This clonotype was found many times. This rearrangement joins TRBV12-3 or TRBV12-4 to TRBJ1-2; D remains unclear. With 3 bases removed from V and 5 bases from J, the gap between germline ends came to 7 bases. This CDR3 has 12 residues. DNA for the CDR3: TGTGCCAGCAGTTTCCGGACTTATGGCTACACCTTC. This encodes CASSFRTYGYTF.

J is TRBJ1-6 and V is TRBV29-1; unclear D gene. The CDR3 runs 12 residues. Looked up from germline, CDR1 is SQVTM and CDR2 is ANQGSEA. The V end was cut by 6 bases, the J end by 10 bases, with 13 bases between. CDR3 residues: CSVAGNGSPLHF. CDR3 DNA: TGCAGCGTAGCCGGGAATGGGTCACCCCTCCACTTT.

This clonotype appeared a few times. As DNA, the CDR3 is TGTGCCAGCAGCTTAGCGGCTAGCGGAAATTACGAGCAGTACTTC. Its protein is CASSLAASGNYEQYF. This rearrangement joins TRBV7-2 to TRBJ2-7; 7 bases align to TRBD2. The CDR3 loop spans 15 amino acids. The V gene end was trimmed by 0 bases and the J gene end by 4 bases; junction bases not matched to a gene: 6. The V gene's germline CDR1 is SGHTA and CDR2 FQGNSA.

CDR3 amino acids: CASSLTGFGLRNSPLHF. The CDR3 DNA reads as TGTGCCAGCAGTTTAACAGGGTTCGGGCTGCGTAATTCACCCCTCCACTTT. The chain is built from TRBV19 and TRBJ1-6, with D possibly TRBD1 on 6 matching bases. With 9 bases removed from V and 6 bases from J, the gap between germline ends came to 24 bases. Germline loops: CDR1 LNHDA, CDR2 SQIVND (reference sequence). This CDR3 contains 17 residues.

This chain connects TRBV10-3 to TRBJ1-1; 7 bases fit TRBD1. After removal of 2 bases from V and 8 bases from J, the junction contained 2 bases not matched to a gene. CDR3 size: 12 residues. The germline V gene has CDR1 ENHRY and CDR2 SYGVKD. CDR3 sequence: CAISEAGQEAFF. The CDR3 DNA reads as TGTGCCATCAGTGAGGCGGGACAGGAAGCTTTCTTT.

This clonotype has only a few counts. The chain carries TRBV2 and TRBJ1-6; 9 bases fit TRBD1. Germline assignment: CDR1 SNHLY and CDR2 FYNNEI. V lost 7 bases to trimming and J lost 10 bases; unmatched junction nucleotides: 5. The CDR3 runs 13 residues. The chain's CDR3 is CASNRGLGSPLHF. CDR3 nucleotide sequence: TGTGCCAGCAACAGGGGGCTGGGGTCACCCCTCCACTTT.

This clonotype was seen many times. The chain recombines TRBV7-2 with TRBJ1-6; D gene uncertain. CDR3 size: 14 residues. V was clipped by 1 base and J by 17 bases, with 18 bases between them. Per the germline V gene, CDR1 is SGHTA and CDR2 is FQGNSA. The CDR3 DNA follows: TGTGCCAGCAGCTTAGGACCTGCGGAAGGAAACTTCCACTTT. Amino acid sequence: CASSLGPAEGNFHF. Filled out from reference TRBV7-2 and TRBJ1-6, the complete variable domain reads GAGVSQSPSNKVTEKGKDVELRCDPISGHTALYWYRQSLGQGLEFLIYFQGNSAPDKSGLPSDRFSAERTGGSVSTLTIQRTQQEDSAVYLCASSLGPAEGNFHFGNGTRLTVT.

The chain combines TRBV20-1 with TRBJ1-5; TRBD1 agrees at 7 bases. Trimming removed 1 base from V and 0 bases from J; junction bases left unmatched: 6. The CDR3 runs to 16 residues. CDR1 DFQATT and CDR2 SNEGSKA come from the germline V gene (reference sequence). The CDR3 DNA reads TGCAGTGCTAGAGGCTCCGGGACAGATAGCAATCAGCCCCAGCATTTT. It is translated as CSARGSGTDSNQPQHF.

This clonotype is a singleton in its sample. The V gene is TRBV20-1, the J gene TRBJ2-7, with D possibly matching TRBD1 (5 bases). Germline V gene data show CDR1 as DFQATT and CDR2 as SNEGSKA (reference sequence). The germline V and J ends were trimmed by 7 bases and 3 bases, with 10 bases remaining between them. The CDR3 has 11 residues. CDR3 in DNA: TGCAGTGGGAATCAGGGCTACGAGCAGTACTTC. It codes for CSGNQGYEQYF.

There are many counts of this clonotype. This chain uses TRBV9 with TRBJ1-6, with unresolved D. Germline CDR1 SGDLS, CDR2 YYNGEE. This CDR3 is 15 amino acids long. V lost 4 bases to trimming and J lost 10 bases, with 18 bases between them. CDR3 in DNA: TGTGCCAGCAGCCCTCACGACATGAATGGGTCACCCCTCCACTTT. Its translation is CASSPHDMNGSPLHF.

The gene calls are TRBV6-1 and TRBJ1-1; D may be TRBD1 (5 bases). CDR1 is MNHNS, CDR2 SASEGT, per germline. This CDR3 spans 13 amino acids. V lost 9 bases to trimming and J lost 2 bases, with 13 bases between them. The CDR3 spells CASQGVYNTEAFF. CDR3 bases: TGTGCCAGTCAGGGTGTTTATAACACTGAAGCTTTCTTT.

Of note for this clonotype: One end of the junction does not line up with germline, which may come from a read error. J is TRBJ1-2 and V is TRBV9; no definite D call. The CDR3 is made up of 14 amino acids. Germline CDR1 and CDR2: SGDLS and YYNGEE. The CDR3 loop reads CASSVGQTKYGYTF. CDR3 bases: TGTGCCAGCAGCGTAGGGCAGACTAAGTATGGCTACACCTTC.

This chain connects TRBV2 to TRBJ1-4, with a tentative D call TRBD1 (5 bases). Trimming left V 6 bases short and J 7 bases short, with 15 bases between. CDR1 is SNHLY and CDR2 is FYNNEI in the germline V gene. This CDR3 is built from 14 residues. The CDR3 coding sequence is TGTGCCAGCAGGGGGGGAGGGTTTGCTGAAAAACTGTTTTTT. Protein: CASRGGGFAEKLFF.

The chain combines TRBV7-9 with TRBJ2-7; TRBD2 is a possible D gene (5 bases). In germline, CDR1 is SEHNR, CDR2 FQNEAQ (reference sequence). The CDR3 has 15 residues. The V and J ends lost 6 bases and 5 bases respectively, with 20 bases between them. This CDR3 reads CASSARAPLAHEQYF. The CDR3 nucleotides are TGTGCCAGCAGTGCTAGAGCGCCCCTAGCCCACGAGCAGTACTTC.

At least ten counts were recorded for this clonotype. The chain employs TRBV29-1 and TRBJ1-5; D call uncertain. V was pared by 2 bases and J by 4 bases, with 6 bases between. The CDR3 runs to 12 residues. Germline V CDR1 and CDR2: SQVTM, ANQGSEA. Here the CDR3 DNA reads TGCAGCGTTGAATCGGGGAATCAGCCCCAGCATTTT. Translation gives CSVESGNQPQHF.